Below are 3 T cell receptor beta chains sequenced from a single sample in a study of cytomegalovirus exposure and HLA in healthy donors. PCR primers comprised 60 Vbeta and 13 Jbeta primers. The assay was immunoSEQ multiplex PCR, and TCRdb's table has in-frame clones only and misses some. The sample yields tens of thousands of clones, around 80% seen once. Sequenced: PBMCs. These receptor sequences come from a man aged 50-60 years in good health and CMV-seropositive.

The V gene is TRBV4-1, the J gene TRBJ1-2, with 7 bases fitting TRBD1. The CDR3 has 15 residues. Germline loops: CDR1 MGHRA, CDR2 YSYEKL. After removal of 3 bases from V and 7 bases from J, the junction contained 11 bases not matched to a gene. The CDR3 reads CASSQGTAHEGGYTF. The CDR3 region has the DNA TGCGCCAGCAGCCAGGGGACAGCCCATGAGGGTGGCTACACCTTC.

The chain couples TRBV11-3 to TRBJ2-5; TRBD2 might be the D (6 bases). CDR1 and CDR2 from the germline V gene are SGHNT and YENEEA. The ends were cut back, 3 bases at V and 5 bases at J, with 16 bases in the middle. This CDR3 is built from 15 residues. CDR3 DNA sequence: TGTGCCAGCAGCTTGAGACGGGAGAGCGGGGAGACCCAGTACTTC. It translates to CASSLRRESGETQYF.

V gene TRBV6-1 combines with J gene TRBJ1-4, with D possibly TRBD1 on 5 matching bases. V lost 7 bases, J lost 7 bases, and 13 bases lay in between. In germline, CDR1 is MNHNS, CDR2 SASEGT. This CDR3 region has 13 residues. CDR3 protein: CASKAGIIEKLFF. The CDR3 DNA reads TGTGCCAGCAAGGCAGGGATCATTGAAAAACTGTTTTTT.